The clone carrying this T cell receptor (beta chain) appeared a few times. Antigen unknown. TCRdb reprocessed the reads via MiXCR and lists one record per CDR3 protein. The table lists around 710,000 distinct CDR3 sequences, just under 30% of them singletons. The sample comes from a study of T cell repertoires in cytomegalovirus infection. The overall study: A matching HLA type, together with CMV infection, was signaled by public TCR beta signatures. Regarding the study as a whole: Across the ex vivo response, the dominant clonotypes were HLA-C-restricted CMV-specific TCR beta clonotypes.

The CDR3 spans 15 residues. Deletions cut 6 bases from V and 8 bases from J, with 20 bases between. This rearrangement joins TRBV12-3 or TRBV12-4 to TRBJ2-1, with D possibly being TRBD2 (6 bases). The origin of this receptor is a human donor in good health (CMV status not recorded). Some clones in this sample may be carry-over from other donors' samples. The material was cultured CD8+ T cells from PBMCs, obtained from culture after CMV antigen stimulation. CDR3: CASRPGGHFFHEQFF. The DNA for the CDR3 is TGTGCCAGCAGACCAGGAGGGCATTTCTTCCATGAGCAGTTCTTC.